This T cell receptor (beta chain) was identified in a study of cytomegalovirus exposure and HLA in healthy donors. Study-level findings and limits: DRB1 had the most TCR associations and HLA-C the fewest, a later analysis found, with rates varying by HLA locus.

The primer mix had 60 Vbeta and 13 Jbeta primers. Profiling relied on immunoSEQ multiplex PCR, and the TCRdb table lists in-frame clones only, not all of them. The profile shows around 100,000 clones, 70% to 80% of them singletons. As concerns this clone: Its specificity is not known.

Sequenced material: PBMCs. This receptor was taken from a woman under 30 in good health and CMV-seropositive.

The CDR3 coding sequence is TGTGCCAGCAGCCCCCCTTTGTCAGGCCAAGAGACCCAGTACTTC. Translated, it gives CASSPPLSGQETQYF. This rearrangement joins TRBV7-9 to TRBJ2-5, with unresolved D. The V gene's germline CDR1 is SEHNR and CDR2 FQNEAQ (reference sequence). This CDR3 contains 15 residues. Between the trimmed V and J ends, which lost 5 bases and 1 base, there was a span of 14 bases.